Listed below are T cell receptor beta chains from one sample, sequenced in a study of CD8 T cells in acute hepatitis C reinfection. Using immunoSEQ multiplex PCR, the repertoire was profiled, and TCRdb retains in-frame clones only, with some absent. The sample includes approximately 40,000 clones, approximately 85% of them seen just once. The specimen sequenced was naive CD8+ T cells from PBMCs. The receptors here all came from a woman aged 18-29 years who spontaneously cleared hepatitis C infection. Each CDR3 is given with its conserved first and last residue. A D gene is named only where the DNA matches it firmly. Not all rows give a size; the values are once, few, many and, for expanded clones, a class.

J | length | V | D | size | DNA | CDR3
TRBJ2-2 | 16 | TRBV7-9 | NA | NA | TGTGCCAGCAGCCCTCAGACGCTCGCGAACACCGGGGAGCTGTTTTTT | CASSPQTLANTGELFF
TRBJ2-1 | 14 | TRBV11-2 | NA | NA | TGTGCCAGCGTCCTCGGGGCCCAAAGCAATGAGCAGTTCTTC | CASVLGAQSNEQFF
TRBJ2-5 | 11 | TRBV6-6 | NA | NA | TGTGCCAGCAGTTACCAGGAGACCCAGTACTTC | CASSYQETQYF
TRBJ2-2 | 12 | TRBV7-9 | TRBD2 | NA | TGTGCCAGCACCCCGGGGGGCGGGGAGCTGTTTTTT | CASTPGGGELFF
TRBJ1-1 | 13 | TRBV27 | NA | few | TGTGCCAGCAGTATCCAATGGAACACTGAAGCTTTCTTT | CASSIQWNTEAFF
TRBJ2-7 | 11 | TRBV6-1 | NA | NA | TGTGCCAGCAGATCCCCCTTGGAGCAGTACTTC | CASRSPLEQYF
TRBJ1-1 | 12 | TRBV7-9 | NA | few | TGTGCCAGCAGCTCGTTGGGGCCTGAAGCTTTCTTT | CASSSLGPEAFF
TRBJ1-1 | 15 | TRBV6-5 | TRBD1 | NA | TGTGCCAGCAGTATTGGGACAGGAGGTAGGACTGAAGCTTTCTTT | CASSIGTGGRTEAFF
TRBJ1-2 | 13 | TRBV27 | NA | NA | TGTGCCAGCAGTTTAAACGCGGGCTATGGCTACACCTTC | CASSLNAGYGYTF
TRBJ1-4 | 19 | TRBV7-8 | NA | NA | TGTGCCAGCAGCCCCCGGGGGGGACCGGCCTTTGCAACTAATGAAAAACTGTTTTTT | CASSPRGGPAFATNEKLFF
TRBJ2-3 | 16 | TRBV2 | TRBD1 | medium-sized | TGTGCCAGCAGTGGCTTGATGACAGGGGTCCAAGATACGCAGTATTTT | CASSGLMTGVQDTQYF
TRBJ2-7 | 14 | TRBV7-9 | NA | NA | TGTGCCAGCAGCGTGGGCTTACTAGGATCCGAGCAGTACTTC | CASSVGLLGSEQYF
TRBJ2-7 | 13 | TRBV9 | NA | NA | TGTGCCAGCAGCCCCCGGGCGTACGACGAGCAGTACTTC | CASSPRAYDEQYF
TRBJ2-1 | 12 | TRBV15 | NA | once | TGTGCCACCAGCAGGGAAAACAATGAGCAGTTCTTC | CATSRENNEQFF
TRBJ2-3 | 14 | TRBV6-5 | NA | NA | TGTGCCAGCAGTTACCGGACAGTTTCCGATACGCAGTATTTT | CASSYRTVSDTQYF
TRBJ1-1 | 11 | TRBV20-1 | NA | few | TGCAGTGCTAGATACCACACTGAAGCTTTCTTT | CSARYHTEAFF
TRBJ2-1 | 13 | TRBV5-8 | NA | NA | TGTGCCAGCAGCTTGAGGGGAATCGATGAGCAGTTCTTC | CASSLRGIDEQFF
TRBJ1-6 | 15 | TRBV10-3 | TRBD1 | NA | TGTGCCATCAGTGAAAACAGGGGAGAGTCGTCACCCCTCCACTTT | CAISENRGESSPLHF
TRBJ2-3 | 13 | TRBV7-6 | NA | NA | TGTGCCAGCAGCCAGGGAAATTCAGATACGCAGTATTTT | CASSQGNSDTQYF
TRBJ2-1 | 14 | TRBV10-3 | NA | once | TGTGCCATCGGGGCCCTGGGGACCTACAATGAGCAGTTCTTC | CAIGALGTYNEQFF
TRBJ2-4 | 16 | TRBV7-3 | NA | NA | TGTGCCAGCAGCCCGGCGGACAGCCTAGCCAAAAACATTCAGTACTTC | CASSPADSLAKNIQYF
TRBJ2-1 | 12 | TRBV11-2 | NA | NA | TGTGCCAGCAGCTTGGGTGGGGGTGAGCAGTTCTTC | CASSLGGGEQFF
TRBJ2-7 | 13 | TRBV7-9 | NA | once | TGTGCCAGCAGCTTTCCCGCGGCGGGCGAGCAGTACTTC | CASSFPAAGEQYF
TRBJ2-7 | 15 | TRBV10-3 | NA | NA | TGTGCCATCAGTGAGTCCGAGGAGGGGCGCTACGAGCAGTACTTC | CAISESEEGRYEQYF
TRBJ2-4 | 16 | TRBV27 | NA | NA | TGTGCCAGCAGTCCTCGACTGGGGCGAGCCAAAAACATTCAGTACTTC | CASSPRLGRAKNIQYF
TRBJ2-1 | 13 | TRBV4-1 | NA | NA | TGCGCCAGCAGCCAAGACGGGTACAATGAGCAGTTCTTC | CASSQDGYNEQFF
TRBJ1-4 | 16 | TRBV4-1 | NA | NA | TGCGCCAGCAGCCCCCCGGAGGGGCCCCATAATGAAAAACTGTTTTTT | CASSPPEGPHNEKLFF
TRBJ2-5 | 15 | TRBV5-6 | NA | NA | TGTGCCAGCGCTCAATGGGCAGGGAACCAAGAGACCCAGTACTTC | CASAQWAGNQETQYF
TRBJ2-1 | 19 | TRBV7-6 | TRBD2 | NA | TGTGCCAGCAGCCCCTTTATAGGACTAGCGGAGACTCCTTCCAATGAGCAGTTCTTC | CASSPFIGLAETPSNEQFF
TRBJ2-6 | 18 | TRBV5-6 | NA | NA | TGTGCCAGCAGCTTCTACAGTGATACGGCCCCTGGGGCCAACGTCCTGACTTTC | CASSFYSDTAPGANVLTF
TRBJ2-7 | 12 | TRBV7-8 | NA | NA | TGTGCCAGCAGTTTCTCGTCCTGGGAGCAGTACTTC | CASSFSSWEQYF
TRBJ1-2 | 14 | TRBV27 | TRBD1 | NA | TGTGCCAGCTCCCCCCCGGGACAGGTATTTGGCTACACCTTC | CASSPPGQVFGYTF
TRBJ2-2 | 12 | TRBV5-4 | NA | NA | TGTACCGGGAGAGCGAACACCGGGGAGCTGTTTTTT | CTGRANTGELFF
TRBJ2-3 | 15 | TRBV27 | NA | NA | TGTGCCAGCAGTTTGGGGGCAGGGATTACAGATACGCAGTATTTT | CASSLGAGITDTQYF
TRBJ2-1 | 16 | TRBV27 | NA | once | TGTGCCAGCAGTTTAAAAGCGCCTAGCTCCTACAATGAGCAGTTCTTC | CASSLKAPSSYNEQFF
TRBJ2-1 | 15 | TRBV13 | TRBD1 | NA | TGTGCCAGCACCATGGGACAGAGCTCCTACAATGAGCAGTTCTTC | CASTMGQSSYNEQFF
TRBJ1-5 | 13 | TRBV27 | NA | NA | TGTGCCAGCAGTTTTGGGGCACTCGGGCCCCAGCATTTT | CASSFGALGPQHF
TRBJ2-2 | 18 | TRBV9 | TRBD2 | NA | TGTGCCAGCAGCGTAGCTCGGGACGTGCTAGCGGGATTCGGGGAGCTGTTTTTT | CASSVARDVLAGFGELFF
TRBJ2-7 | 16 | TRBV11-3 | TRBD2 | NA | TGTGCCAGCAGCTCCCCGGGTAGCGGGCAAGTCTACGAGCAGTACTTC | CASSSPGSGQVYEQYF
TRBJ2-3 | 14 | TRBV27 | TRBD2 | NA | TGTGCCAGCAGTTTAGCGGGGGGCACAGATACGCAGTATTTT | CASSLAGGTDTQYF